These T cell receptor beta chains were read from a single sample in a study of Ad26.COV2.S vaccination and SARS-CoV-2 variants. Only in-frame clones appear in the TCRdb table, and some are missing; sequencing was by immunoSEQ multiplex PCR. Of 300,000 to 400,000 clones listed, around 81% are singletons. Sequences were derived from peripheral blood, sampled in a trial of Ad26.COV2.S vaccine versus placebo. These receptors all come from a person between 18 and 59 years old who received the Ad26.COV2.S COVID-19 vaccine or a placebo. The CDR3 runs from the conserved cysteine through the conserved F or W. The D gene is left open where the match is weak. Rows give clone size only sometimes, using once, few, many, or a class for an expanded clone.

d_gene | j_gene | v_gene | abundance | CDR3nt | CDR3aa
TRBD1 | TRBJ1-6 | TRBV2 | few | TGTGCCAGCAGTGCTGGGACAGGGGAAGGGTCACCCCTCCACTTT | CASSAGTGEGSPLHF
. | TRBJ1-1 | TRBV9 | once | TGTGCCAGCAGCGCTAGACCGACCTCGAACACTGAAGCTTTCTTT | CASSARPTSNTEAFF
. | TRBJ1-5 | TRBV7-6 | . | TGTGCCAGCAGCTTAGAAGCAAACCCCAATCAGCCCCAGCATTTT | CASSLEANPNQPQHF
. | TRBJ2-7 | TRBV28 | once | TGTGCCAGCAGTTTATCCCAGGTCAGGTCTACCTACGAGCAGTACTTC | CASSLSQVRSTYEQYF
. | TRBJ2-7 | TRBV19 | . | TGTGCCAGTAGTGACGCCTACGAGCAGTACTTC | CASSDAYEQYF
. | TRBJ2-7 | TRBV25-1 | . | TGTGCCAGCAGTGATCCGAAGCAGGGACGAGGTACCTACGAGCAGTACTTC | CASSDPKQGRGTYEQYF
. | TRBJ2-2 | TRBV25-1 | . | TGTGCCAGCAGTTTTGGTTTAATTCGAACCGGGGAGCTGTTTTTT | CASSFGLIRTGELFF
. | TRBJ1-5 | TRBV2 | . | TGTGCCAGCAGCGTCTCATTAGGCCGCTCATCTAGCAATCAGCCCCAGCATTTT | CASSVSLGRSSSNQPQHF
TRBD1 | TRBJ1-1 | TRBV5-1 | . | TGCGCCAGCAGCTCGGGGACAGGGGGTTTTACTGAAGCTTTCTTT | CASSSGTGGFTEAFF
. | TRBJ1-2 | TRBV3-1/TRBV3-2 | . | TGTGCCAGCAGCCAATATATTTCGAGTTTCTATGGCTACACCTTC | CASSQYISSFYGYTF
. | TRBJ1-5 | TRBV2 | . | TGTGCCAGCAGAGCCGACAGCTATAGCAATCAGCCCCAGCATTTT | CASRADSYSNQPQHF
. | TRBJ2-7 | TRBV28 | . | TGTGCCAGCAGTTTAAGAGGGACCGAGCAGTACTTC | CASSLRGTEQYF